A selection of T cell receptor beta chains follows, all from one sample in a study of blood T cell repertoires in COVID-19. The data were produced by immunoSEQ multiplex PCR, yet TCRdb's version contains in-frame clones alone and is incomplete. The sample gives about 180,000 clones, roughly 80% of which show up once; under 8.5% is in the top ten. What was sequenced was peripheral blood. Receptors were obtained from a human donor in a cohort sampled during active COVID-19. The CDR3 runs from the conserved cysteine through the conserved F or W. The D gene is left open where the match is weak. Clone size is given for some rows only: seen once, a few or many times, or a class if the clone is expanded.

v_gene	d_gene	j_gene	abundance	CDR3nt	CDR3aa
TRBV5-5	NA	TRBJ1-6	NA	TGTGCCAGCAGCTCCGGGGCGGGGCCCACTAAAGGGCACTTT	CASSSGAGPTKGHF
TRBV10-3	NA	TRBJ1-4	NA	TGTGCCATCAGTCAGGGGTTAGATGAAAAACTGTTTTTT	CAISQGLDEKLFF
TRBV5-1	TRBD1	TRBJ2-7	NA	TGCGCCAGCAGTCCGACAGGGGAAGGCGAGCAGTACTTC	CASSPTGEGEQYF
TRBV5-5	NA	TRBJ2-7	NA	TGTGCCAGCAGGTCTTTAACTTCCCACGAGCAGTACTTC	CASRSLTSHEQYF
TRBV7-3	NA	TRBJ1-1	few	TGTGCCAGCAGCCCACAGAGGGGGTCTGAAGCTTTCTTT	CASSPQRGSEAFF
TRBV4-1	NA	TRBJ1-2	few	TGCGCCAGCAGCCAAAGGTTCCCGGGGAACTATGGCTACACCTTC	CASSQRFPGNYGYTF
TRBV11-2	TRBD1	TRBJ2-1	NA	TGTGCCAGCAGCTTAACCGGGACAGGGGGCGGTCTTAGTGAGCAGTTCTTC	CASSLTGTGGGLSEQFF
TRBV19	NA	TRBJ2-3	NA	TGTGCCAGTAGTATAAGCTACCCTCCTAGCACAGATACGCAGTATTTT	CASSISYPPSTDTQYF
TRBV3-1/TRBV3-2	NA	TRBJ2-7	few	TGTGCCAGCAGCCAGGGTTTGGAGCAAGTCTACGAGCAGTACTTC	CASSQGLEQVYEQYF
TRBV5-1	TRBD1	TRBJ1-1	NA	TGCGCCAGCAGCTTTGGGACAGGGCGTTCGGGCACTGAAGCTTTCTTT	CASSFGTGRSGTEAFF
TRBV6-2/TRBV6-3	TRBD2	TRBJ2-3	NA	TGTGCCAGCAGTTACTTGAGGACTAGCGGCGACATGTGGGGAGATACGCAGTATTTT	CASSYLRTSGDMWGDTQYF
TRBV7-3	NA	TRBJ1-1	once	TGTGCCAGCAGCTTAACGGGACTGATGAACACTGAAGCTTTCTTT	CASSLTGLMNTEAFF
TRBV7-8	TRBD1	TRBJ1-2	NA	TGTGCCAGCAGCTTGGCCGGGACAGCGTTATTGAAAACCTTC	CASSLAGTALLKTF
TRBV6-5	TRBD1	TRBJ2-5	few	TGTGCCAGTAGCAGGGGGCCGGAGACCCAGTACTTC	CASSRGPETQYF